The 24 T cell receptor beta chains reported below all come from one sample, sequenced in a study of monozygotic twins with inflammatory bowel disease. TCRdb reprocessed the 5' RACE reads and keeps a single row for each CDR3 protein, giving no DNA. Its listing shows 300,000 to 400,000 distinct CDR3 sequences. What was sequenced was blood. The receptors here all came from a human donor with ulcerative colitis or Crohn's disease, or a healthy co-twin of an affected twin (not recorded which).

The rearrangement uses TRBV5-1 and TRBJ2-5; there is no DNA to check the TCRdb D call of TRBD2. Germline-derived CDR1 and CDR2 are SGHRS and YFSETQ. This CDR3 region has 15 residues. The CDR3 loop reads CASSASGGRQETQYF.

CDR3 in amino acids: CALGISYNSPLHF. The rearrangement uses TRBV12-3 or TRBV12-4 and TRBJ1-6. The CDR3 runs to 13 residues.

This chain connects TRBV5-1 to TRBJ2-1; without DNA, the TCRdb call of TRBD2 cannot be checked. The V gene's germline CDR1 is SGHRS and CDR2 YFSETQ. CDR3 size: 15 residues. The CDR3 spells CASSLLGTSGNEQFF.

The chain's CDR3 is CASSLVGGGATDTQYF. This chain links TRBV7-2 with TRBJ2-3; TCRdb lists TRBD2, though no DNA is available to test this call. Germline V lookup: CDR1 SGHTA, CDR2 FQGNSA. This CDR3 is 16 amino acids long.

This rearrangement joins TRBV10-3 to TRBJ2-7; without DNA, the TCRdb call of TRBD1 cannot be checked. The CDR3 contains 15 residues. CDR1 is ENHRY, CDR2 SYGVKD, per germline. CDR3 protein: CAIRGYRDRDYEQYF.

V is TRBV20-1 and J is TRBJ2-7; TCRdb names TRBD2, which stays unverified in the absence of DNA. Germline loops: CDR1 DFQATT, CDR2 SNEGSKA (reference sequence). This CDR3 contains 15 residues. CDR3 protein: CSARDGSGSVYEQYF.

V usage is TRBV29-1 and J usage is TRBJ1-5; TCRdb selects TRBD1, and the lack of DNA leaves this call unchecked. The germline V gene has CDR1 SQVTM and CDR2 ANQGSEA. The CDR3 is made up of 13 amino acids. CDR3 in amino acids: CSAGQASNQPQHF.

The V gene is TRBV12-3 or TRBV12-4, the J gene TRBJ2-1; lacking DNA, the TRBD1 call made by TCRdb goes unchecked. This CDR3 region has 16 residues. The CDR3 loop reads CASSPPAGTGFNEQFF.

The chain couples TRBV2 to TRBJ2-1; checking the TCRdb D call of TRBD2 is not possible without DNA. There are 13 residues in the CDR3. The germline V gene encodes CDR1 SNHLY and CDR2 FYNNEI. Here the CDR3 reads CASPSGMANEQFF.

The gene calls are TRBV7-3 and TRBJ2-1; TCRdb indicates TRBD2, and absent DNA this call remains unverified. Per germline, CDR1 SGHTA and CDR2 FQGTGA. The CDR3 sequence is 15 residues long. The CDR3 here is CASSLTAGGPHEQFF.

This chain joins TRBV5-5 and TRBJ2-7; TCRdb gives TRBD1 as the D gene, but with no DNA this cannot be confirmed. The germline CDR1 and CDR2 sequences are SGHKS and YYEKEE (reference sequence). CDR3 size: 15 residues. The CDR3: CASSLSRDRAHEQYF.

The J gene is TRBJ1-2, the V gene TRBV6-2 or TRBV6-3. The CDR3 length is 12 residues. The V gene's germline CDR1 is MNHEY and CDR2 SVGEGT. The CDR3 is CASSYPDYGYTF.

This CDR3 reads CASQNPRGNEQFF. The rearrangement joins TRBV28 to TRBJ2-1; the TRBD1 assignment by TCRdb is unverifiable without DNA. This CDR3 comprises 13 residues. Germline V gene lookup returns CDR1 MDHEN and CDR2 SYDVKM.

The genes are TRBV27 and TRBJ2-1; the TCRdb call, TRBD2, lacks DNA for checking. Germline assignment: CDR1 MNHEY and CDR2 SMNVEV (reference sequence). The CDR3 is 15 residues long. The CDR3 is CASSLGGLAFGEQFF.

This chain links TRBV27 with TRBJ2-3; the D gene TCRdb calls, TRBD2, cannot be checked with no DNA. The CDR3 spans 12 residues. Germline V lookup: CDR1 MNHEY, CDR2 SMNVEV (reference sequence). The CDR3: CASGRTQAGQYF.

V is TRBV20-1 and J is TRBJ1-2; TCRdb designates TRBD1, a call that cannot be tested without DNA. Germline V lookup: CDR1 DFQATT, CDR2 SNEGSKA (reference sequence). The CDR3 contains 14 residues. This chain's CDR3 is CSARAGGELFGYTF.

V is TRBV5-6 and J is TRBJ1-1; TCRdb indicates TRBD1, and absent DNA this call remains unverified. From germline, CDR1 is SGHDT and CDR2 YYEEEE. This CDR3 has 15 amino acids. CDR3 loop: CASSFTGGGNTEAFF. Full variable domain (rest looked up from reference TRBV5-6 and TRBJ1-1): DAGVTQSPTHLIKTRGQQVTLRCSPKSGHDTVSWYQQALGQGPQFIFQYYEEEERQRGNFPDRFSGHQFPNYSSELNVNALLLGDSALYLCASSFTGGGNTEAFFGQGTRLTVV.

The CDR3 loop is CASSHGAMGTQYF. The J gene is TRBJ2-3, the V gene TRBV4-1; the D call of TRBD1 rests on TCRdb alone, since no DNA is present to check it. The CDR3 is 13 residues long. CDR1 is MGHRA, CDR2 YSYEKL, per germline.

The chain joins TRBV20-1 to TRBJ2-3; TCRdb names TRBD1, which stays unverified in the absence of DNA. Per germline, CDR1 DFQATT and CDR2 SNEGSKA (reference sequence). The CDR3 sequence is 14 residues long. CDR3 loop: CSALGAGVVDTQYF.

The chain has TRBV28 and TRBJ1-5; TCRdb picks TRBD1, but there is no DNA to check that call. The CDR3 is 19 residues long. Germline V gene sequence: CDR1 MDHEN, CDR2 SYDVKM. The CDR3 here is CVSPPTLGGDSVAWQPQHF.

The chain couples TRBV20-1 to TRBJ1-2. This CDR3 is 13 amino acids long. Germline V gene sequence: CDR1 DFQATT, CDR2 SNEGSKA (reference sequence). The CDR3 reads CSARRGLRYGYTF.

This chain joins TRBV27 and TRBJ2-7; the D call from TCRdb, TRBD1, cannot be confirmed without DNA. CDR1 and CDR2 from the germline V gene are MNHEY and SMNVEV (reference sequence). The CDR3 has 14 residues. The CDR3 region is CASSPGQGSHEQYF.

This rearrangement joins TRBV18 to TRBJ1-1. Germline CDR1 reads KGHSH; CDR2 reads LQKENI. The CDR3 extends over 15 amino acids. CDR3 sequence reads: CASSPIGVANTEAFF.

The chain recombines TRBV6-5 with TRBJ1-1; the D gene TCRdb calls, TRBD1, cannot be checked with no DNA. This CDR3 has 17 residues. CDR1 is MNHEY, CDR2 SVGAGI, per germline. The CDR3 region is CASSYSWGEPRNTEAFF.